Here is one TCR beta chain with its context. The data stem from a study of blood T cell repertoires in COVID-19. On the study more broadly: The United States, Italy and Spain provided the acute and convalescent COVID-19 samples.

Sequencing used immunoSEQ multiplex PCR; TCRdb keeps in-frame clones, though not all of them. The sample holds 150,000 to 200,000 clones; under 95% are singletons and the top ten take approximately 5%. CDR1 and CDR2 (germline): SGHAT, FQDESV (reference sequence). The CDR3 has 16 amino acids. Trimming took 2 bases from V and 7 from J; bases not matched to a gene: 6. The V call is TRBV11-1, the J call TRBJ2-2; 11 bases match TRBD1. The material sequenced was peripheral blood. This TCR came from a young man with COVID-19, enrolled during active disease. The CDR3 spells CASSLNPGQGVGELFF. The CDR3 DNA is TGTGCCAGCAGCTTAAATCCGGGACAGGGGGTCGGGGAGCTGTTTTTT.